Shown below are 3 T cell receptor beta chains from a single sample sequenced in a study of Graves' ophthalmopathy and Graves' hyperthyroidism. Investigators amplified TCR beta CDR3 regions from RNA transcripts. Second-round multiplex PCR followed a first-round RT-PCR using HTBI primers. One entry per CDR3 protein, called by TCRdb with MiXCR from the multiplex PCR reads. The data contain about 390,000 distinct CDR3 sequences, approximately 15% of them singletons. The sequenced sample consisted of peripheral blood. Source of these receptors: a woman aged 18-30 years with stable Graves' hyperthyroidism.

The chain employs TRBV29-1 and TRBJ1-1, with 9 bases identical to TRBD1. CDR1 and CDR2 (germline): SQVTM, ANQGSEA. This CDR3 is built from 14 residues. Germline trimming cut 7 bases from V and 10 bases from J; bases unmatched to any gene: 16. The CDR3 sequence: CSADSSGQGIGAFF. CDR3 in DNA: TGCAGCGCGGACAGCTCGGGACAGGGAATCGGAGCTTTCTTT.

At least ten counts were recorded for this clonotype. The chain recombines TRBV5-1 with TRBJ2-7, with 9 nucleotides matching TRBD2. The ends lost 3 bases at V and 7 bases at J; junction bases unmatched: 20. CDR1 is SGHRS, CDR2 YFSETQ, per germline. CDR3 size: 18 residues. CDR3 amino acids: CASSSAEEGLALSWEQYF. In DNA, the CDR3 is TGCGCCAGCAGCTCGGCAGAGGAGGGACTAGCCCTTTCCTGGGAGCAGTACTTC.

This clonotype was found many times. The chain uses TRBV15 and TRBJ1-5; a possible D gene is TRBD1 (6 bases). V lost 0 bases and J 4 bases, leaving 13 bases between the germline ends. Per the germline V gene, CDR1 is LNHNV and CDR2 is YYDKDF (reference sequence). The CDR3 length is 16 residues. CDR3 sequence reads: CATSRDPGQLNQPQHF. CDR3 sequence (DNA): TGTGCCACCAGCAGAGATCCCGGACAGCTTAATCAGCCCCAGCATTTT.